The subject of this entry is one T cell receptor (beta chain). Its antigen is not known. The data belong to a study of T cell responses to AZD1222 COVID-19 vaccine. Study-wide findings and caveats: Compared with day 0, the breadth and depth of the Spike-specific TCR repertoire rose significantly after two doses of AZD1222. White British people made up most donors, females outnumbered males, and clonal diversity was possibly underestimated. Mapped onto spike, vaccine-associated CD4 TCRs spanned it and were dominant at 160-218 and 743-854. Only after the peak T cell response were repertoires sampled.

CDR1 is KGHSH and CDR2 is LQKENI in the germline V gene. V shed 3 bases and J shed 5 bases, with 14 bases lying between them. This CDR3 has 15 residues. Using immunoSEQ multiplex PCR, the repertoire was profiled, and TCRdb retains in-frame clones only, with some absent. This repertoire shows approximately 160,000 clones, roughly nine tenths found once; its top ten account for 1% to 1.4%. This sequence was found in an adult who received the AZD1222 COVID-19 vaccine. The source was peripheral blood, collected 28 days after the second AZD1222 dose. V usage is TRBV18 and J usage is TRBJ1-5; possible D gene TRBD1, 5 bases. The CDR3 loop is CASSPGPGRHQPQHF. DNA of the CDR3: TGTGCCAGCTCACCCGGCCCGGGACGGCATCAGCCCCAGCATTTT.